The 14 T cell receptor beta chains reported below all come from one sample, sequenced in a study of shared T cell receptors in the human thymus. Produced via immunoSEQ multiplex PCR; TCRdb's table is partial and in-frame only. This sample yields about 610,000 clones, of which more than 75% are seen a single time; about 0.01% belongs to the top ten. These data are also associated with another study on human thymus T cells.

The sample was thymocytes. All receptors come from a boy in the first two years of life with a congenital heart defect.

The chain carries TRBV6-5 and TRBJ2-7, with 7 nucleotides matching TRBD2. After removal of 6 bases from V and 6 bases from J, the junction contained 8 bases not matched to a gene. Germline-derived CDR1 and CDR2 are MNHEY and SVGAGI. This CDR3 comprises 13 residues. The CDR3 DNA sequence: TGTGCCAGCAGCAAGGCGGGAGACCGCGAGCAGTACTTC. As protein: CASSKAGDREQYF.

The gene calls are TRBV7-2 and TRBJ1-6, with D unclear. The length of the CDR3 is 15 residues. V was cut by 7 bases and J by 2 bases, with 12 bases left in between. The germline V gene has CDR1 SGHTA and CDR2 FQGNSA. The CDR3 sequence: CASTPRVPYNSPLHF. DNA of the CDR3: TGTGCCAGCACCCCCCGCGTCCCCTATAATTCACCCCTCCACTTT.

V and J are TRBV13 and TRBJ2-7, with 7 bases identical to TRBD1. The germline CDR1 and CDR2 sequences are PRHDT and FYEKMQ (reference sequence). This CDR3 spans 16 amino acids. The V gene end was trimmed by 4 bases and the J gene end by 3 bases; junction bases not matched to a gene: 12. CDR3 sequence reads: CASSSTGTDESYEQYF. The CDR3 DNA follows: TGTGCCAGCAGCTCCACAGGGACAGATGAAAGCTACGAGCAGTACTTC.

This chain connects TRBV19 to TRBJ2-7; 9 bases match TRBD2. V trimming: 8 bases; J trimming: 7 bases; junction bases outside the gene matches: 12. Per germline, CDR1 LNHDA and CDR2 SQIVND (reference sequence). The CDR3 runs 14 residues. CDR3 region: CASRTVAGAREQYF. In DNA form, the CDR3 reads TGTGCCAGTCGGACGGTAGCGGGAGCTCGGGAGCAGTACTTC.

This clone was counted a single time. V usage is TRBV4-3 and J usage is TRBJ2-4, with TRBD2 as a possible D gene (5 bases). The CDR3 loop spans 20 amino acids. Trimming took off 1 base at V and 0 bases at J, with 22 bases between the two ends. Germline-derived CDR1 and CDR2 are LGHNA and YSLEER. The CDR3 region is CASSQVTGPDARVAKNIQYF. Here the CDR3 DNA reads TGCGCCAGCAGCCAAGTTACGGGTCCCGATGCGCGGGTAGCCAAAAACATTCAGTACTTC.

The V call is TRBV19, the J call TRBJ2-1; 15 positions match TRBD2. V lost 4 bases, J lost 2 bases, and 3 bases stayed unmatched. The CDR3 is made up of 17 amino acids. Germline V gene lookup returns CDR1 LNHDA and CDR2 SQIVND (reference sequence). DNA of the CDR3: TGTGCCAGTAGTACTGGGACTAGCGGGAGGCCCTACAATGAGCAGTTCTTC. Its protein is CASSTGTSGRPYNEQFF.

CDR3 region: CASRAGQTQETQYF. The CDR3 DNA is TGTGCCAGCAGGGCGGGACAGACCCAAGAGACCCAGTACTTC. The rearrangement links TRBV27 to TRBJ2-5; TRBD1 might be the D (7 bases). Germline values: CDR1 MNHEY, CDR2 SMNVEV (reference sequence). The ends were cut back, 6 bases at V and 1 base at J, with 12 bases in the middle. The CDR3 runs to 14 residues.

The chain recombines TRBV29-1 with TRBJ2-7; 9 nucleotides align to TRBD1. Germline V gene lookup returns CDR1 SQVTM and CDR2 ANQGSEA. The length of the CDR3 is 15 residues. V shed 4 bases and J 5 bases; nucleotides not matched to a gene: 12. CDR3 in amino acids: CSVVLVGTGSHEQYF. The DNA for the CDR3 is TGCAGCGTTGTATTAGTGGGGACAGGGAGCCACGAGCAGTACTTC.

The rearrangement links TRBV29-1 to TRBJ2-7; 7 nucleotides align to TRBD1. V gave up 7 bases and J gave up 2 bases; unmatched junction bases: 8. CDR1 and CDR2 from the germline V gene are SQVTM and ANQGSEA. CDR3 size: 13 residues. In nucleotides, the CDR3 is TGCAGCGCCGCCAGAGGGACAGCCTACGAGCAGTACTTC. Translating it yields CSAARGTAYEQYF.

The rearrangement links TRBV5-4 to TRBJ1-1; TRBD1 agrees at 7 bases. Germline CDR1 reads SGHNT; CDR2 reads YYREEE (reference sequence). The V segment lost 0 bases and the J segment 3 bases; nucleotides outside the gene matches: 2. This CDR3 is built from 14 residues. CDR3: CASSLAGGYTEAFF. In nucleotides, the CDR3 is TGTGCCAGCAGCTTGGCAGGGGGGTACACTGAAGCTTTCTTT.

This clone was found once. V gene TRBV27 combines with J gene TRBJ1-2; D possibly corresponds to TRBD1 (5 bases). V lost 3 bases to trimming and J lost 2 bases, with 10 bases between them. CDR3 length: 14 residues. Per the germline V gene, CDR1 is MNHEY and CDR2 is SMNVEV (reference sequence). The CDR3 is CASSFPGQNYGYTF. For the CDR3, the DNA is TGTGCCAGCAGTTTCCCCGGACAAAACTATGGCTACACCTTC.

The chain uses TRBV15 and TRBJ2-7, with TRBD2 matching over 7 bases. Per the germline V gene, CDR1 is LNHNV and CDR2 is YYDKDF (reference sequence). This CDR3 comprises 19 residues. V lost 5 bases and J lost 2; bases outside the gene matches: 21. In DNA form, the CDR3 reads TGTGCCACCAGCCGCGAGGGGCGGGAGCAGACGGAAAGGACCTACGAGCAGTACTTC. Its translation is CATSREGREQTERTYEQYF. The full variable domain, in which reference TRBV15 and TRBJ2-7 provide the parts outside the CDR3, is DAMVIQNPRYQVTQFGKPVTLSCSQTLNHNVMYWYQQKSSQAPKLLFHYYDKDFNNEADTPDNFQSRRPNTSFCFLDIRSPGLGDTAMYLCATSREGREQTERTYEQYFGPGTRLTVT.

There are a few counts of this clone. The chain uses TRBV27 and TRBJ2-5; 7 positions match TRBD1. From germline, CDR1 is MNHEY and CDR2 SMNVEV (reference sequence). CDR3 length: 17 residues. Trimming at V came to 6 bases and at J to 3 bases, leaving 16 bases not matched to a gene. The CDR3 DNA reads as TGTGCCAGCAGCCTAAGCCTACGACAGGGTGGGAAAGAGACCCAGTACTTC. It encodes CASSLSLRQGGKETQYF.

The chain employs TRBV27 and TRBJ2-3, with TRBD2 identical over 12 bases. Looked up from germline, CDR1 is MNHEY and CDR2 is SMNVEV (reference sequence). The CDR3 extends over 17 amino acids. V trimming: 2 bases; J trimming: 4 bases; junction bases outside the gene matches: 7. CDR3 bases: TGTGCCAGCAGTTTAGCCCCTAGCGGGAGGGGAGCAGATACGCAGTATTTT. Translation: CASSLAPSGRGADTQYF.